The 9 T cell receptor beta chains below come from one sample, sequenced in a study of T cell repertoires in cytomegalovirus infection. No cognate antigen is known for these TCRs. MiXCR, applied by TCRdb to the reads, yields one record per CDR3 protein. The table shows some 800,000 distinct CDR3 sequences, with approximately 32% occurring only once. Sequenced material: cultured CD8+ T cells from PBMCs, taken from culture after CMV antigen stimulation. These receptors all stem from a human donor in good health (CMV status not recorded). Some clones in this sample may be carry-over from other donors' samples.

The V call is TRBV4-1, the J call TRBJ1-3; weak D call: TRBD1 (6 bases). V was cut by 1 base and J by 4 bases, with 11 bases left in between. The length of the CDR3 is 15 residues. Germline assignment: CDR1 MGHRA and CDR2 YSYEKL. CDR3 in amino acids: CASSQAAGVGNTIYF. The DNA for the CDR3 is TGCGCCAGCAGCCAAGCCGCAGGGGTCGGAAACACCATATATTTT.

The genes are TRBV6-2 or TRBV6-3 and TRBJ2-3; D may correspond to TRBD1 or TRBD2 (5 bases each). This CDR3 is 15 amino acids long. V lost 2 bases and J lost 2, with 11 bases in between. The germline V gene has CDR1 MNHEY and CDR2 SVGEGT. The CDR3 nucleotides read TGTGCCAGCAGTTACCGTTCAGGGACCACAGATACGCAGTATTTT. Its protein product is CASSYRSGTTDTQYF.

The V gene is TRBV20-1, the J gene TRBJ1-2, with a weak D call TRBD1 (6 bases). CDR1 is DFQATT and CDR2 is SNEGSKA in the germline V gene (reference sequence). The CDR3 length is 11 residues. The V and J ends lost 6 bases and 8 bases respectively, with 13 bases between them. CDR3 loop: CSARPGQGYTF. CDR3 in DNA: TGCAGTGCCCGACCGGGACAAGGCTACACCTTC.

The J gene is TRBJ2-4, the V gene TRBV6-1, with 7 bases aligning to TRBD2. Germline-derived CDR1 and CDR2 are MNHNS and SASEGT. V shed 0 bases and J 0 bases; nucleotides not matched to a gene: 11. This CDR3 contains 19 residues. The CDR3 is CASSEAGRLGGGAKNIQYF. The CDR3 DNA follows: TGTGCCAGCAGTGAAGCAGGCAGGCTAGGCGGGGGAGCCAAAAACATTCAGTACTTC.

Only a few counts were recorded for this clonotype. The CDR3 DNA is TGTGCCAGCAGCTTAGACGCAACAGGACGGACGGTGACTTTCTTT. Translating gives CASSLDATGRTVTFF. This chain connects TRBV7-6 to TRBJ1-1; D is possibly TRBD1 (5 bases). This CDR3 has 15 amino acids. Trimming took off 1 base at V and 12 bases at J, with 21 bases between the two ends. Germline V gene sequence: CDR1 SGHVS, CDR2 FNYEAQ.

V usage is TRBV6-5 and J usage is TRBJ1-2; TRBD1 agrees at 7 bases. Germline V gene data show CDR1 as MNHEY and CDR2 as SVGAGI. J gave up 5 bases and V 2 bases, and 5 bases lay outside the gene matches. The CDR3 length is 14 residues. Written as DNA, the CDR3 is TGTGCCAGCAGTTACAGGACAGGCCCATATGGCTACACCTTC. It specifies CASSYRTGPYGYTF.

The chain carries TRBV27 and TRBJ1-2, with D unclear. The CDR3 loop spans 15 amino acids. Germline CDR1 and CDR2: MNHEY and SMNVEV (reference sequence). The V end was cut by 6 bases, the J end by 4 bases, with 18 bases between. The CDR3 bases are TGTGCCAGCAGCTACTCCAGGTCCGGAGCCTATGGCTACACCTTC. It yields the protein CASSYSRSGAYGYTF.

This clonotype was observed at least ten times. This rearrangement joins TRBV7-2 to TRBJ2-1; 8 positions agree with TRBD1. There are 15 residues in the CDR3. Germline V gene data show CDR1 as SGHTA and CDR2 as FQGNSA. Trimming at V came to 0 bases and at J to 5 bases, leaving 3 bases not matched to a gene. The CDR3 here is CASSLAGQENNEQFF. The CDR3 DNA reads as TGTGCCAGCAGCTTAGCGGGACAGGAGAACAATGAGCAGTTCTTC.

The chain uses TRBV11-1 and TRBJ2-2; D possibly corresponds to TRBD1 (7 bases). The germline V gene has CDR1 SGHAT and CDR2 FQDESV (reference sequence). Trimming took off 4 bases at V and 4 bases at J, with 13 bases between the two ends. The length of the CDR3 is 15 residues. The CDR3 nucleotides are TGTGCCAGCAGCTCAGGCAGGGGGGCCACCGGGGAGCTGTTTTTT. Translated, it gives CASSSGRGATGELFF.